In this sample, the clone carrying this T cell receptor (beta chain) turned up many times. Germline V CDR1 and CDR2: WNHNN, SYGVQD (reference sequence). V was clipped by 3 bases and J by 5 bases, with 19 bases between them. The CDR3 consists of 16 residues. The record originates from a study of Graves' ophthalmopathy and Graves' hyperthyroidism. None of the included patients had other autoimmune diseases, uncontrolled infections, pregnancy or lactation, as these led to exclusion. From fresh peripheral blood, roughly 9.3 ml in volume, the PBMCs were obtained. Amplification of the TCR beta CDR3 regions used RNA transcripts (as template). Second-round multiplex PCR came after first-round RT-PCR with HTBI primers. TCRdb re-called the multiplex PCR reads through MiXCR, storing one row per CDR3 protein. The table lists approximately 210,000 distinct CDR3 sequences, 29% of them singletons.

The sequence came from a man between 45 and 60 years old with Graves' ophthalmopathy. Sequencing was carried out using peripheral blood. The chain couples TRBV10-1 to TRBJ2-5; D gene uncertain. CDR3 in amino acids: CASSDLTAQGLETQYF. The DNA for the CDR3 is TGCGCCAGCAGTGATCTGACCGCCCAAGGTTTGGAGACCCAGTACTTC.